Below are 8 T cell receptor beta chains sequenced from a single sample in a study of cytomegalovirus exposure and HLA in healthy donors. The PCR employed 60 Vbeta primers together with 13 Jbeta primers. Method: immunoSEQ multiplex PCR; TCRdb's copy keeps in-frame clones and lacks some. The sample has about 190,000 clones, 75% to 90% seen once; the top ten hold more than 1%. Sequencing used PBMCs. The source of these receptors is a boy between 2 and 15 years old in good health and CMV-seronegative.

The chain's CDR3 is CASSQLTGSPNQPQHF. The CDR3 DNA reads TGCGCCAGCAGCCAATTGACAGGGAGTCCCAATCAGCCCCAGCATTTT. This rearrangement joins TRBV4-1 to TRBJ1-5, with 7 bases identical to TRBD1. V shed 2 bases, J shed 3 bases, and the junction held 7 bases outside the gene matches. The CDR3 covers 16 residues. Germline CDR1 is MGHRA and CDR2 is YSYEKL.

The rearrangement joins TRBV6-4 to TRBJ2-3; 11 bases match TRBD2. Germline CDR1 is MRHNA and CDR2 is SNTAGT. J was trimmed by 7 bases and V by 3 bases; bases with no gene match: 6. This CDR3 contains 15 residues. The CDR3, as DNA: TGTGCCAGCAGTGAAATAGCGGGGGGGCCTTATACGCAGTATTTT. It codes for CASSEIAGGPYTQYF.

The chain has TRBV6-1 and TRBJ1-1, with D perhaps TRBD1 (5 bases). The CDR3 contains 13 residues. V was clipped by 4 bases and J by 3 bases, with 9 bases between them. Germline CDR1 reads MNHNS; CDR2 reads SASEGT. The CDR3: CASSGGGYTEAFF. CDR3 in DNA: TGTGCCAGCAGTGGGGGGGGGTACACTGAAGCTTTCTTT.

With respect to this clone: Other DNA sequences within the sample encode an identical CDR3. The chain joins TRBV7-9 to TRBJ1-1; tentative D call: TRBD1 (6 bases). Trimming pared 3 bases from V and 1 base from J, leaving 6 bases between. This CDR3 has 13 residues. Germline lookup yields CDR1 SEHNR and CDR2 FQNEAQ (reference sequence). The CDR3 spells CASSLGQNTEAFF. CDR3 nucleotide sequence: TGTGCCAGCAGCTTGGGACAGAACACTGAAGCTTTCTTT.

The chain has TRBV19 and TRBJ2-7; D remains ambiguous. Trimming shortened V by 4 bases and J by 7 bases, and 11 bases separated the two germline ends. The CDR3 sequence is 12 residues long. Per the germline V gene, CDR1 is LNHDA and CDR2 is SQIVND (reference sequence). CDR3 amino acids: CASSTRSREQYF. The CDR3 DNA reads TGTGCCAGTAGTACTCGGAGTCGGGAGCAGTACTTC.

The genes are TRBV30 and TRBJ1-1, with unresolved D. V was cut by 8 bases and J by 0 bases, with 13 bases left in between. The germline V gene encodes CDR1 GTSNPN and CDR2 SVGIG (reference sequence). The CDR3 has 13 amino acids. CDR3 sequence (DNA): TGTGCCCACTCGATTCTACTGAACACTGAAGCTTTCTTT. It yields the protein CAHSILLNTEAFF.

The chain employs TRBV19 and TRBJ1-1; 8 bases agree with TRBD1. The V segment lost 7 bases and the J segment 6 bases; nucleotides outside the gene matches: 16. Germline assignment: CDR1 LNHDA and CDR2 SQIVND (reference sequence). This CDR3 is built from 16 residues. CDR3 in amino acids: CASTRRSGRGLAEAFF. The CDR3 region has the DNA TGTGCCAGTACAAGGCGGTCGGGCAGGGGGCTGGCTGAAGCTTTCTTT. Using reference TRBV19 and TRBJ1-1 for the parts outside the CDR3, the full variable domain is DGGITQSPKYLFRKEGQNVTLSCEQNLNHDAMYWYRQDPGQGLRLIYYSQIVNDFQKGDIAEGYSVSREKKESFPLTVTSAQKNPTAFYLCASTRRSGRGLAEAFFGQGTRLTVV.

The rearrangement links TRBV4-1 to TRBJ2-7, with 11 bases that match TRBD2. With 0 bases clipped from V and 0 bases from J, the junction kept 10 bases outside the gene matches. CDR1 MGHRA and CDR2 YSYEKL come from the germline V gene. This CDR3 is 19 amino acids long. The CDR3 sequence is CASSQDPSGGPINSYEQYF. CDR3 in DNA: TGCGCCAGCAGCCAAGACCCTAGCGGGGGGCCCATAAACTCCTACGAGCAGTACTTC.